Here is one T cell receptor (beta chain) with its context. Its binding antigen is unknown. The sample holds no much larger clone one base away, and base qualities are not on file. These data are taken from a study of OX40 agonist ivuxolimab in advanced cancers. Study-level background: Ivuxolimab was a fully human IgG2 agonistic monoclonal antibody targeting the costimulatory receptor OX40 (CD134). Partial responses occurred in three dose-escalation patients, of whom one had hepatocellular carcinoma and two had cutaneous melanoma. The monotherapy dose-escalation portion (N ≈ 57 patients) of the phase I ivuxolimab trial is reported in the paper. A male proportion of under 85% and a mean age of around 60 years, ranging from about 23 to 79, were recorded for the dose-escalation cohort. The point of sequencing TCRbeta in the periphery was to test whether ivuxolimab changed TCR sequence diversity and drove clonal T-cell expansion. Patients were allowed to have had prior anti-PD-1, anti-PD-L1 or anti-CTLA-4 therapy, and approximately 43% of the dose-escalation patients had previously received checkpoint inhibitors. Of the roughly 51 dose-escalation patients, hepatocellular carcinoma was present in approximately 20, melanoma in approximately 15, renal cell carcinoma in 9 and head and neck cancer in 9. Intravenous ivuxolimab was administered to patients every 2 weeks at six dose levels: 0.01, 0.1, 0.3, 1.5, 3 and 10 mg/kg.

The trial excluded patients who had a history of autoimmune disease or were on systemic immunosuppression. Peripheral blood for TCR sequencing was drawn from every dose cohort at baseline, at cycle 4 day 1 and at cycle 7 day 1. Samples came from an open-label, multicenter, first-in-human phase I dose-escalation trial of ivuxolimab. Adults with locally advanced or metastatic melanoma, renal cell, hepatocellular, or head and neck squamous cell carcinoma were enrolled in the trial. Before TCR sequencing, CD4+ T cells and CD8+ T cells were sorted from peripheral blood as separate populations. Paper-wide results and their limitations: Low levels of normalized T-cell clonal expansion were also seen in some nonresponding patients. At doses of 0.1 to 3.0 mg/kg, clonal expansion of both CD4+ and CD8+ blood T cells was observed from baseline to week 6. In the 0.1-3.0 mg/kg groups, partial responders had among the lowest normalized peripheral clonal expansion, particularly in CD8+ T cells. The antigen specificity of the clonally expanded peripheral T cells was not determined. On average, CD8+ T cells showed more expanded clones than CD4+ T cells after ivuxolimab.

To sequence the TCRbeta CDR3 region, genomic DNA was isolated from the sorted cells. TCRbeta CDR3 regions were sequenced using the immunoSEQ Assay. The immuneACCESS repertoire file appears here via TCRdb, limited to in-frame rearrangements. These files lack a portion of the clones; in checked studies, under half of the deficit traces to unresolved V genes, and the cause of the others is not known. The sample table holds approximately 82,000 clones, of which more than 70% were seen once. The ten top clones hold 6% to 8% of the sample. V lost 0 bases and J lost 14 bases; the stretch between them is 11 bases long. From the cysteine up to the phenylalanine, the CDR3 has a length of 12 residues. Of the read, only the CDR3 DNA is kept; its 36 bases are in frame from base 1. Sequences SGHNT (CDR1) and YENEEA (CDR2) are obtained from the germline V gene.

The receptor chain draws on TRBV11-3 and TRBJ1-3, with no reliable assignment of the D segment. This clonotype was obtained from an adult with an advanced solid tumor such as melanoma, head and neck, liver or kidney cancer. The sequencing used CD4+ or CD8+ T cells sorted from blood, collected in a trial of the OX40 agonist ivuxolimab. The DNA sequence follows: TGTGCCAGCAGCTTAGAAGGATCTATCGTATATTTT. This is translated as CASSLEGSIVYF.